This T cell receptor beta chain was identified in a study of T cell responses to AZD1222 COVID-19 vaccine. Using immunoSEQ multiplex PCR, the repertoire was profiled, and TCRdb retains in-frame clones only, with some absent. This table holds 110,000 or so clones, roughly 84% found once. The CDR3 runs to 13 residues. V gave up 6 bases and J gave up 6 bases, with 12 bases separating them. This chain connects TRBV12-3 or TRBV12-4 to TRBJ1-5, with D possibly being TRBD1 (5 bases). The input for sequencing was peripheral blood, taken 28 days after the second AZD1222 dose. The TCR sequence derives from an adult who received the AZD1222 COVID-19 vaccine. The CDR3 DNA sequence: TGTGCCAGCAGCCAGACGGGGGGTCAGCCCCAGCATTTT. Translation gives CASSQTGGQPQHF.